These T cell receptor beta chains were read from a single sample in a study of beta chain features in type 1 diabetes. Here immunoSEQ multiplex PCR was the method, and the copy in TCRdb shows in-frame clones only, minus some. Counted here are 60,000 or so clones, roughly three fifths occurring once; the ten biggest clones make up roughly 2.2%. The specimen sequenced was Tregs from blood. Every receptor here comes from a woman aged 18-35 years in good health. The CDR3 runs from the conserved cysteine through the conserved F or W. D genes are given only for firm matches. The size entry is marked missing in some rows and otherwise reads once, few, many or a size class.

v_call	j_call	clone_size	d_call	cdr3_nt	cdr3_aa
TRBV10-1	TRBJ2-2	few	TRBD2	TGCGCCAGCAGTGAGAGCGGGGCCGGGGAGCTGTTTTTT	CASSESGAGELFF
TRBV18	TRBJ1-6	few	TRBD1	TGTGCCAGCTCATCCTACGGACAGGTTCTCTATAATTCACCCCTCCACTTT	CASSSYGQVLYNSPLHF
TRBV4-1	TRBJ1-1	few	TRBD1	TGCGCCAGCAGCCTTGGACAGGACACTGAAGCTTTCTTT	CASSLGQDTEAFF
TRBV2	TRBJ2-7	-	TRBD1	TGTGCCAGCAGTTCGGGACAGGTCTACGAGCAGTACTTC	CASSSGQVYEQYF
TRBV7-8	TRBJ2-1	few	TRBD2	TGTGCCAGCAGCTTAGGGACTAGCGGTTACAATGAGCAGTTCTTC	CASSLGTSGYNEQFF
TRBV7-2	TRBJ2-7	-	-	TGTGCCAGCAGCTCAGGCGACGAGCAGTACTTC	CASSSGDEQYF
TRBV12-5	TRBJ2-1	-	-	TGTGCTAGTGGCACCCGAAGCGAGAGCTCCTACAATGAGCAGTTCTTC	CASGTRSESSYNEQFF
TRBV29-1	TRBJ1-6	few	TRBD1	TGCAGCGTCGGGACAGGGCCAGATTCACCCCTCCACTTT	CSVGTGPDSPLHF
TRBV28	TRBJ1-3	few	-	TGTGCCAGCAGTCCGGGGGGGGCCTCTGGAAACACCATATATTTT	CASSPGGASGNTIYF
TRBV10-2	TRBJ2-1	-	TRBD2	TGCGCCAGCAGTGGCGGGGGGGCCAGCGGTGAGCAGTTCTTC	CASSGGGASGEQFF
TRBV7-2	TRBJ2-6	few	TRBD1	TGTGCCAGCAGACGCAGACAGGGGCTTGGGGCCAACGTCCTGACTTTC	CASRRRQGLGANVLTF
TRBV7-9	TRBJ2-1	-	TRBD2	TGTGCCAGCAGCCCAGCGGGGGCTTACTCCTACAATGAGCAGTTCTTC	CASSPAGAYSYNEQFF
TRBV19	TRBJ1-5	once	-	TGTGCCAGTAATCATTTCAATCAGCCCCAGCATTTT	CASNHFNQPQHF
TRBV7-6	TRBJ2-3	-	-	TGTGCCAGCAGCCCCCTTGGGAGCCTGTCCACAGATACGCAGTATTTT	CASSPLGSLSTDTQYF
TRBV5-1	TRBJ2-7	-	TRBD2	TGCGCCAGCAGCCCTGTGGCGGGAGGAGACGAGCAGTACTTC	CASSPVAGGDEQYF
TRBV5-4	TRBJ2-1	few	TRBD2	TGTGCCAGCAGACCTCCCCCGGGGGGGCCTGGGAATGAGCAGTTCTTC	CASRPPPGGPGNEQFF
TRBV7-9	TRBJ2-5	-	TRBD1	TGTGCCAGCAGCTTGGGACAGCAAGAGACCCAGTACTTC	CASSLGQQETQYF
TRBV11-3	TRBJ2-2	-	-	TGTGCCAGCAGCCGAGGGGGCGGGATCCCCGGGGAGCTGTTTTTT	CASSRGGGIPGELFF
TRBV4-3	TRBJ2-5	-	TRBD2	TGCGCCAGCAGCCCACAACTAGCGGGGGGCCAAGAGACCCAGTACTTC	CASSPQLAGGQETQYF
TRBV2	TRBJ2-3	few	TRBD1	TGTGCCAGCAGTGAATCGACAGGGCTTACAGATACGCAGTATTTT	CASSESTGLTDTQYF
TRBV7-2	TRBJ2-7	-	TRBD2	TGTGCCAGCAGCTTAAGCGGGGGTCGCCTGCACTTC	CASSLSGGRLHF
TRBV5-1	TRBJ1-1	few	-	TGCGCCAGCAGCCCGAAGGGGGGGAGGACTGAAGCTTTCTTT	CASSPKGGRTEAFF
TRBV18	TRBJ2-5	-	-	TGTGCCAGCTCAGTATCTTCAGAGACCCAGTACTTC	CASSVSSETQYF
TRBV27	TRBJ1-3	-	-	TGTGCCAGCAGTTCACTCACAGGGAGAGGAAACACCATATATTTT	CASSSLTGRGNTIYF
TRBV2	TRBJ1-1	few	-	TGTGCCAGCAGTTTCACACCGAACACTGAAGCTTTCTTT	CASSFTPNTEAFF
TRBV7-9	TRBJ1-3	-	-	TGTGCCAGCAGCTTATACAGGACTGGAAACACCATATATTTT	CASSLYRTGNTIYF
TRBV5-1	TRBJ2-2	-	-	TGCGCCAGCAGCGAGACAGGTGATCGTGTGTTCACCGGGGAGCTGTTTTTT	CASSETGDRVFTGELFF
TRBV6-5	TRBJ1-2	-	TRBD1	TGTGCCAGCAGTACCACAGGGGGGGACTATGGCTACACCTTC	CASSTTGGDYGYTF
TRBV7-8	TRBJ2-2	few	TRBD2	TGTGCCAGCAGCCGGACTAGCGGGGGCCACACCGGGGAGCTGTTTTTT	CASSRTSGGHTGELFF
TRBV19	TRBJ2-3	few	TRBD2	TGTGCCAGTAGTATAGATATTTTAGCGGGAGTTGCAGATACGCAGTATTTT	CASSIDILAGVADTQYF
TRBV7-2	TRBJ2-7	few	-	TGTGCCAGCAGCTTAGACTGGCAGGGGTTCTACGAGCAGTACTTC	CASSLDWQGFYEQYF
TRBV6-1	TRBJ2-1	-	TRBD1	TGTGCCAGCATGACCCCGGGACAGGGATCCAATGAGCAGTTCTTC	CASMTPGQGSNEQFF
TRBV4-1	TRBJ1-5	few	-	TGCGCCAGCAGCCAAGATACCCCAGGGGCAGGGGGCAATCAGCCCCAGCATTTT	CASSQDTPGAGGNQPQHF